The next 29 T cell receptor beta chains were all read from a single sample in a study of vaccination and CD4 T cells after COVID-19. What these receptors recognize is not known. Treatment here: approximately nine-day PBMC culture with coronavirus spike peptide pools or control peptides (ViraFEST assay). Cultured CD4+ T cell DNA underwent sequencing with the Oncomine TCR Beta short-read assay. TCRdb redid the calling of the PCR reads with MiXCR, one entry per CDR3 protein. The sample consists of 9,000 to 13,000 distinct CDR3 sequences, more than 20% of them appearing once. Material: CD4+ T cells from blood, cultured in vitro, obtained after SARS-CoV-2 vaccination. The receptors were sampled from a human donor who had recovered from COVID-19.

The chain joins TRBV7-2 to TRBJ2-7, with 7 bases matching TRBD2. V was clipped by 5 bases and J by 1 base; unmatched bases: 5. Germline V gives CDR1 SGHTA, CDR2 FQGNSA. The CDR3 is 14 residues long. The CDR3 sequence: CASSGGTTSYEQYF. CDR3 DNA: TGTGCCAGCAGCGGAGGGACTACTTCCTACGAGCAGTACTTC.

The V gene is TRBV4-1, the J gene TRBJ2-7; 9 bases are shared with TRBD2. In germline, CDR1 is MGHRA, CDR2 YSYEKL. This CDR3 region has 16 residues. Losses at the gene ends were 0 bases for V and 5 bases for J; bases not matched to a gene: 8. The chain's CDR3 is CASSQEGIAGENEQYF. As DNA, the CDR3 is TGCGCCAGCAGCCAAGAAGGAATAGCGGGAGAGAACGAGCAGTACTTC.

CDR3 protein: CASSFTGLDQPQHF. DNA for the CDR3: TGTGCCAGCAGCTTCACAGGGCTTGATCAGCCCCAGCATTTT. The chain has TRBV7-2 and TRBJ1-5; D is perhaps TRBD1 (6 bases). There are 14 residues in the CDR3. V was trimmed by 3 bases and J by 5 bases, leaving 11 bases between them. CDR1 and CDR2 (germline): SGHTA, FQGNSA.

The sample holds a few counts of this clonotype. This chain connects TRBV27 to TRBJ1-2; D may be TRBD1 (6 bases). Trimming shortened V by 2 bases and J by 2 bases, and 18 bases separated the two germline ends. Germline CDR1 and CDR2: MNHEY and SMNVEV (reference sequence). This CDR3 has 17 residues. This chain's CDR3 is CASSLTGQGRGNYGYTF. CDR3 nucleotides: TGTGCCAGCAGTTTAACAGGGCAGGGTCGGGGCAACTATGGCTACACCTTC.

In this sample, this clonotype turned up a few times. The V call is TRBV11-2, the J call TRBJ2-7; 7 positions match TRBD2. CDR1 and CDR2 (germline): SGHAT, FQNNGV. This CDR3 region has 16 residues. The J segment lost 0 bases and the V segment lost 1 base, leaving 6 bases of the junction unmatched. CDR3 amino acids: CASSLASGISSYEQYF. The CDR3 coding sequence is TGTGCCAGCAGCTTAGCGAGCGGGATAAGCTCCTACGAGCAGTACTTC.

The genes are TRBV7-9 and TRBJ2-5, with 10 nucleotides matching TRBD1. The CDR3 runs to 15 residues. V trimming: 2 bases; J trimming: 5 bases; junction bases outside the gene matches: 5. Germline CDR1 SEHNR, CDR2 FQNEAQ (reference sequence). The CDR3 loop reads CASSLRDRGEETQYF. DNA for the CDR3: TGTGCCAGCAGCTTAAGGGACAGGGGTGAGGAGACCCAGTACTTC.

This clonotype is termed large. The genes are TRBV7-2 and TRBJ1-4; the D is unclear. The ends were cut back, 4 bases at V and 7 bases at J, with 13 bases in the middle. CDR1 and CDR2 from the germline V gene are SGHTA and FQGNSA. CDR3 length: 14 amino acids. In DNA form, the CDR3 reads TGTGCCAGCAGCTCCCAGGCCTTGGGTGAAAAACTGTTTTTT. As protein: CASSSQALGEKLFF.

V and J are TRBV6-5 and TRBJ2-7, with a weak D call TRBD2 (5 bases). The CDR3 runs to 14 residues. Germline-derived CDR1 and CDR2 are MNHEY and SVGAGI. The germline V and J ends were trimmed by 2 bases and 6 bases, with 14 bases remaining between them. CDR3 protein: CASSYTAGFGEQYF. For the CDR3, the DNA is TGTGCCAGCAGTTACACGGCGGGTTTCGGCGAGCAGTACTTC.

A note on this clonotype: The limits of the CDR3 on the DNA are not certain, so only TCRdb's listed CDR3 is given. The J gene is TRBJ2-7, the V gene TRBV5-1. Germline loops: CDR1 SGHRS, CDR2 YFSETQ. The CDR3 is 22 residues long, counting both termini. The CDR3 protein is CASTNQTSMYLCASSSSYEQYF.

The gene calls are TRBV28 and TRBJ1-3; D gene ambiguous. The germline CDR1 and CDR2 sequences are MDHEN and SYDVKM. The germline V and J ends were trimmed by 6 bases and 4 bases, with 16 bases remaining between them. This CDR3 has 15 residues. The DNA for the CDR3 is TGTGCCAGCAGCCAAGCCCGGGTCGGGGGAAACACCATATATTTT. Encoded protein: CASSQARVGGNTIYF.

The rearrangement joins TRBV19 to TRBJ2-1; either TRBD1 or TRBD2 may fit D (5 bases each). Germline V gene data show CDR1 as LNHDA and CDR2 as SQIVND (reference sequence). Trimming took off 0 bases at V and 1 base at J, with 13 bases between the two ends. The CDR3 consists of 17 residues. The CDR3 nucleotides read TGTGCCAGTAGTATAGAGCTAAGCTGGGGGTCCTACAATGAGCAGTTCTTC. It specifies CASSIELSWGSYNEQFF.

The rearrangement uses TRBV2 and TRBJ2-1; 9 bases are shared with TRBD2. The trim removed 6 bases at V and 4 bases at J, leaving 7 bases unmatched. Germline CDR1 SNHLY, CDR2 FYNNEI. The CDR3 contains 15 residues. CDR3 loop: CASRPAGGGYNEQFF. The CDR3 bases are TGTGCCAGCAGACCAGCGGGAGGAGGTTACAATGAGCAGTTCTTC. The full variable domain, rest sourced from reference TRBV2 and TRBJ2-1, is EPEVTQTPSHQVTQMGQEVILRCVPISNHLYFYWYRQILGQKVEFLVSFYNNEISEKSEIFDDQFSVERPDGSNFTLKIRSTKLEDSAMYFCASRPAGGGYNEQFFGPGTRLTVL.

The gene calls are TRBV28 and TRBJ1-2; D not certain. The germline V gene has CDR1 MDHEN and CDR2 SYDVKM. The CDR3 has 12 residues. Trimming took 8 bases from V and 6 from J, leaving 13 bases between them. The CDR3: CASLDPAHGYTF. The CDR3 DNA sequence: TGTGCCAGCCTCGACCCGGCCCATGGCTACACCTTC.

The chain links TRBV28 to TRBJ1-6; D is undetermined. CDR1 and CDR2 from the germline V gene are MDHEN and SYDVKM. Trimming left V 8 bases short and J 9 bases short, with 20 bases between. CDR3 length: 15 amino acids. CDR3 in DNA: TGTGCCAGCGGACTCCGGACGAGTCTGGTTTCACCCCTCCACTTT. Its translation: CASGLRTSLVSPLHF. The variable domain in full, with the rest retrieved from reference TRBV28 and TRBJ1-6, is DVKVTQSSRYLVKRTGEKVFLECVQDMDHENMFWYRQDPGLGLRLIYFSYDVKMKEKGDIPEGYSVSREKKERFSLILESASTNQTSMYLCASGLRTSLVSPLHFGNGTRLTVT.

This clonotype was seen only a few times. This chain links TRBV7-2 with TRBJ2-1, with 8 bases matching TRBD2. V gave up 4 bases and J gave up 9 bases; unmatched junction bases: 14. Germline-derived CDR1 and CDR2 are SGHTA and FQGNSA. The CDR3 extends over 16 amino acids. Here the CDR3 DNA reads TGTGCCAGCAGCTACGCCCCTACGGGAGGGCCTGGTGAGCAGTTCTTC. Translation gives CASSYAPTGGPGEQFF.

The genes are TRBV20-1 and TRBJ1-3, with TRBD1 matching 8 bases. Germline V lookup: CDR1 DFQATT, CDR2 SNEGSKA (reference sequence). V gave up 3 bases and J gave up 4 bases; unmatched junction bases: 8. CDR3 length equals 15 residues. CDR3 in amino acids: CSASPPDRVGNTIYF. In nucleotides, the CDR3 is TGCAGTGCTAGCCCCCCGGACAGGGTCGGAAACACCATATATTTT.

The rearrangement joins TRBV6-2 or TRBV6-3 to TRBJ2-5, with TRBD1 matching 7 bases. Germline V gene sequence: CDR1 MNHEY, CDR2 SVGEGT. CDR3 length equals 18 residues. After removal of 2 bases from V and 4 bases from J, the junction contained 16 bases not matched to a gene. CDR3 bases: TGTGCCAGCAGTTACGGAAGTGCAGGGGGAAATTTGCGAGAGACCCAGTACTTC. Translation gives CASSYGSAGGNLRETQYF.

This clonotype has a handful of counts. The genes are TRBV7-2 and TRBJ1-4, with 9 bases identical to TRBD1. Germline V gene data show CDR1 as SGHTA and CDR2 as FQGNSA. The CDR3 runs 15 residues. V trimming: 5 bases; J trimming: 3 bases; junction bases outside the gene matches: 4. This CDR3 reads CASSAQGAANEKLFF. CDR3 nucleotide sequence: TGTGCCAGCAGCGCACAGGGGGCTGCTAATGAAAAACTGTTTTTT.

This clonotype was counted a few times. V gene TRBV12-3 or TRBV12-4 combines with J gene TRBJ1-5, with 9 bases fitting TRBD1. After removal of 2 bases from V and 3 bases from J, the junction contained 5 bases not matched to a gene. This CDR3 is 16 amino acids long. Here the CDR3 reads CASSLFGTGLNQPQHF. The CDR3 DNA reads TGTGCCAGCAGTTTATTCGGGACAGGGCTCAATCAGCCCCAGCATTTT.

The V call is TRBV12-3 or TRBV12-4, the J call TRBJ2-7; maybe TRBD2 (6 bases). The CDR3 extends over 15 amino acids. Trimming took off 6 bases at V and 2 bases at J, with 17 bases between the two ends. The CDR3 loop reads CASRRGLPETYEQYF. CDR3 bases: TGTGCCAGCAGACGTGGACTACCCGAGACCTACGAGCAGTACTTC.

This clonotype was found a few times. This chain uses TRBV20-1 with TRBJ2-5; 8 bases are shared with TRBD2. Germline CDR1 reads DFQATT; CDR2 reads SNEGSKA (reference sequence). Germline trimming cut 6 bases from V and 3 bases from J; bases unmatched to any gene: 9. The CDR3 runs to 14 residues. CDR3 sequence reads: CSADGPGGKETQYF. As DNA, the CDR3 is TGCAGTGCGGACGGACCGGGGGGGAAAGAGACCCAGTACTTC.

A few counts support this clonotype. The chain employs TRBV30 and TRBJ1-5, with D tentatively TRBD1 (5 bases). The V gene's germline CDR1 is GTSNPN and CDR2 SVGIG (reference sequence). The CDR3 spans 12 residues. V dropped 1 base and J dropped 9 bases, with 10 bases sitting between them. This CDR3 reads CAWSEGPGPQHF. CDR3 in DNA: TGTGCCTGGAGTGAGGGGCCGGGGCCCCAGCATTTT. Full variable domain (remainder filled in from reference TRBV30 and TRBJ1-5): SQTIHQWPATLVQPVGSPLSLECTVEGTSNPNLYWYRQAAGRGLQLLFYSVGIGQISSEVPQNLSASRPQDRQFILSSKKLLLSDSGFYLCAWSEGPGPQHFGDGTRLSIL.

This clonotype is judged medium-sized. The V call is TRBV20-1, the J call TRBJ1-5, with TRBD1 identical over 10 bases. With 5 bases clipped from V and 2 bases from J, the junction kept 6 bases outside the gene matches. Per the germline V gene, CDR1 is DFQATT and CDR2 is SNEGSKA (reference sequence). The CDR3 covers 15 residues. CDR3 coding DNA: TGCAGTGCTTATAAGACAGGGGGCCGCAATCAGCCCCAGCATTTT. Translating it yields CSAYKTGGRNQPQHF.

V is TRBV19 and J is TRBJ1-2; D is uncertain. This CDR3 region has 12 residues. Germline V gene sequence: CDR1 LNHDA, CDR2 SQIVND (reference sequence). Trimming cost V 5 bases and J 6 bases, with 10 bases left between them. The CDR3 sequence is CASSFQRNGYTF. CDR3 sequence (DNA): TGTGCCAGTAGTTTTCAGAGGAATGGCTACACCTTC.

This clonotype was observed a handful of times. The gene calls are TRBV20-1 and TRBJ2-3; 7 nucleotides line up with TRBD2. Trimming at V came to 3 bases and at J to 0 bases, leaving 3 bases not matched to a gene. This CDR3 region has 14 residues. Germline values: CDR1 DFQATT, CDR2 SNEGSKA (reference sequence). The CDR3 nucleotides read TGCAGTGCTAGGATTAGCGGGAGCACAGATACGCAGTATTTT. It encodes CSARISGSTDTQYF.

In its sample, this clonotype is medium-sized. CDR3 DNA sequence: TGTGCCAGCAGTTCCGCAGCTGGGGGAAACAATGAGCAGTTCTTC. Translating it yields CASSSAAGGNNEQFF. The chain links TRBV28 to TRBJ2-1; the D gene could be TRBD1 or TRBD2 (5 bases each). Germline V CDR1 and CDR2: MDHEN, SYDVKM. V dropped 4 bases and J dropped 5 bases, with 15 bases sitting between them. The CDR3 has 15 amino acids.

In this sample, this clonotype turned up a few times. J is TRBJ1-5 and V is TRBV12-3 or TRBV12-4; unclear D gene. Trimming cost V 5 bases and J 7 bases, with 18 bases left between them. There are 15 residues in the CDR3. This CDR3 reads CASSNDGESRQPQHF. CDR3 DNA sequence: TGTGCCAGCAGTAACGATGGGGAGTCGAGACAGCCCCAGCATTTT.

This clonotype appeared a few times. This chain links TRBV4-3 with TRBJ2-3; the match to TRBD2 covers 7 bases. There are 18 residues in the CDR3. CDR1 and CDR2 (germline): LGHNA, YSLEER. With 1 base clipped from V and 1 base from J, the junction kept 11 bases outside the gene matches. The CDR3 is CASSQVAGRSGGTDTQYF. The CDR3 DNA reads TGCGCCAGCAGCCAAGTTGCGGGTCGCAGCGGGGGCACAGATACGCAGTATTTT.

The chain carries TRBV15 and TRBJ2-7; weak D call: TRBD2 (6 bases). There are 17 residues in the CDR3. Germline CDR1 reads LNHNV; CDR2 reads YYDKDF (reference sequence). Trimming removed 2 bases at V and 4 bases at J, with 21 bases between. This CDR3 is CATSRILTGSLGYEQYF. CDR3 nucleotides: TGTGCCACCAGCAGAATCCTCACCGGGAGTCTTGGATACGAGCAGTACTTC.